Presented here are 20 T cell receptor beta chains from one specimen sequenced in a study of cytomegalovirus exposure and HLA in healthy donors. Researchers ran the PCR with 60 Vbeta and 13 Jbeta primers. The method was immunoSEQ multiplex PCR; TCRdb's version includes in-frame clones alone and lacks a portion of them. The sample shows 150,000 or so clones, 60% to 75% of them seen only once. Sequenced material: PBMCs. These receptors originate from a man aged 18 to 30 in good health and CMV-seronegative.

The J gene is TRBJ2-7, the V gene TRBV7-8, with a possible D match to TRBD2 (5 bases). CDR1 and CDR2 from the germline V gene are SGHVS and FQNEAQ. There are 16 residues in the CDR3. V lost 1 base, J lost 4 bases, and 17 bases lay in between. CDR3 sequence: CASSLVPGFLGYEQYF. CDR3 in DNA: TGTGCCAGCAGCTTAGTGCCGGGGTTCCTTGGGTACGAGCAGTACTTC.

The rearrangement joins TRBV6-5 to TRBJ1-5; D gene uncertain. Germline CDR1 reads MNHEY; CDR2 reads SVGAGI. This CDR3 region has 13 residues. Trimming removed 4 bases at V and 2 bases at J, with 6 bases between. CDR3 amino acids: CASSSDRNQPQHF. In DNA form, the CDR3 reads TGTGCCAGCAGTTCAGATCGCAATCAGCCCCAGCATTTT.

The chain is built from TRBV15 and TRBJ2-3; 7 nucleotides align to TRBD2. CDR1 and CDR2 (germline): LNHNV, YYDKDF (reference sequence). This CDR3 is built from 15 residues. The J segment lost 3 bases and the V segment lost 5 bases, leaving 8 bases of the junction unmatched. The DNA for the CDR3 is TGTGCCACCAGCGGAAGGACTAGAGGGACAGATACGCAGTATTTT. Amino acids: CATSGRTRGTDTQYF.

The chain carries TRBV29-1 and TRBJ1-2, with D possibly being TRBD1 (6 bases). Trimming pared 3 bases from V and 3 bases from J, leaving 11 bases between. The germline V gene encodes CDR1 SQVTM and CDR2 ANQGSEA. CDR3 length equals 13 residues. The CDR3 sequence is CSVDTGRDYGYTF. The CDR3 DNA follows: TGCAGCGTTGACACAGGGAGGGACTATGGCTACACCTTC. The full variable domain, rest sourced from reference TRBV29-1 and TRBJ1-2, is SAVISQKPSRDICQRGTSLTIQCQVDSQVTMMFWYRQQPGQSLTLIATANQGSEATYESGFVIDKFPISRPNLTFSTLTVSNMSPEDSSIYLCSVDTGRDYGYTFGSGTRLTVV.

This clone was picked up many times. The V gene is TRBV21-1, the J gene TRBJ2-7; the DNA was not used to check the table's D call, TRBD2. TRBV21-1 is recorded as a pseudogene. The CDR3 totals 11 residues. The CDR3 DNA sequence: TGTGCCAGCAGCAACGGGTACGAGCAGTACGTC. It yields the protein CASSNGYEQYV.

There are a few counts of this clone. The V and J genes are TRBV2 and TRBJ1-4; 9 bases map to TRBD1. The CDR3 is 13 residues long. Trimming took 11 bases from V and 3 from J; bases not matched to a gene: 4. Germline V lookup: CDR1 SNHLY, CDR2 FYNNEI. CDR3 amino acids: CAGTGLANEKLFF. The CDR3 DNA reads TGTGCCGGGACAGGGTTGGCTAATGAAAAACTGTTTTTT.

The genes are TRBV2 and TRBJ2-1; tentatively, D is TRBD2 (5 bases). The germline V gene encodes CDR1 SNHLY and CDR2 FYNNEI. CDR3 length: 15 amino acids. Trimming cost V 3 bases and J 4 bases, with 13 bases left between them. CDR3 in DNA: TGTGCCAGCAGTGACGGACGGGGAACATACAATGAGCAGTTCTTC. It codes for CASSDGRGTYNEQFF.

This clone was detected a few times. The genes are TRBV27 and TRBJ2-7, with 12 nucleotides matching TRBD1. CDR1 and CDR2 (germline): MNHEY, SMNVEV (reference sequence). Losses at the gene ends were 2 bases for V and 7 bases for J; bases not matched to a gene: 6. The length of the CDR3 is 15 residues. This chain's CDR3 is CASSLGTGGYEEQYF. CDR3 coding DNA: TGTGCCAGCAGTTTAGGGACAGGGGGCTATGAAGAGCAGTACTTC.

This clone was detected only a few times. V is TRBV4-1 and J is TRBJ2-7; D remains ambiguous. Trimming removed 1 base from V and 0 bases from J, with 10 bases in between. Germline assignment: CDR1 MGHRA and CDR2 YSYEKL. This CDR3 contains 15 residues. The CDR3 region is CASSQGQLSSYEQYV. In DNA, the CDR3 is TGCGCCAGCAGCCAAGGTCAGCTTAGCTCCTACGAGCAGTACGTC.

Worth noting for this clone: At one end, the junction sequence differs from germline, possibly due to a read error. The J gene is TRBJ2-5, the V gene TRBV5-1; 7 nucleotides align to TRBD1. This CDR3 comprises 13 residues. The germline gives CDR1 SGHRS, CDR2 YFSETQ. The DNA of the CDR3 is TGCGCCAGCAGCCAAGACAGGGCTGAGACCCGGTACTTC. Its translation: CASSQDRAETRYF.

The rearrangement joins TRBV9 to TRBJ2-1; 11 positions agree with TRBD1. Germline loops: CDR1 SGDLS, CDR2 YYNGEE. J gave up 3 bases and V 7 bases, and 9 bases lay outside the gene matches. The CDR3 runs 16 residues. The CDR3 region has the DNA TGTGCCAGCGGATATAAGGGACAGGGGGGCTACAATGAGCAGTTCTTC. Amino acids: CASGYKGQGGYNEQFF.

A single count supports this clone. This chain uses TRBV30 with TRBJ1-1; no clear D gene. CDR1 and CDR2 (germline): GTSNPN, SVGIG (reference sequence). The CDR3 totals 13 residues. V gave up 4 bases and J gave up 1 base, with 10 bases separating them. CDR3 sequence: CAWTIATNTEAFF. The CDR3 coding sequence is TGTGCCTGGACCATAGCTACGAACACTGAAGCTTTCTTT.

The chain combines TRBV7-2 with TRBJ2-7; 9 nucleotides agree with TRBD1. This CDR3 region has 15 residues. The germline V gene encodes CDR1 SGHTA and CDR2 FQGNSA. Trimming at V came to 2 bases and at J to 0 bases, leaving 2 bases not matched to a gene. Written as DNA, the CDR3 is TGTGCCAGCAGCTTAATGACAGGGGGCTCCTACGAGCAGTACTTC. It is translated as CASSLMTGGSYEQYF.

J is TRBJ1-2 and V is TRBV6-6; a weak D match, TRBD1 (6 bases). The length of the CDR3 is 14 residues. The V gene lost 0 bases and the J gene lost 7 bases, with 12 bases spanning the gap. The germline V gene has CDR1 MNHNY and CDR2 SVGAGI (reference sequence). The CDR3 bases are TGTGCCAGCAGTTACTCTGAGGGGGTCGGTGGCTACACCTTC. Its protein is CASSYSEGVGGYTF.

Of note for this clone: Other nucleotide sequences in the sample specify the same CDR3. The gene calls are TRBV7-6 and TRBJ1-1, with D possibly TRBD1 on 6 matching bases. CDR1 and CDR2 from the germline V gene are SGHVS and FNYEAQ. The CDR3 is 13 residues long. Trimming took 3 bases from V and 2 from J, leaving 7 bases between them. The CDR3 bases are TGTGCCAGCAGCTTGGACAGAAACACTGAAGCTTTCTTT. The encoded protein is CASSLDRNTEAFF.

The V call is TRBV9, the J call TRBJ2-5; the D gene is possibly TRBD1 (6 bases). With 4 bases removed from V and 3 bases from J, the gap between germline ends came to 13 bases. CDR3 length: 14 residues. The germline V gene encodes CDR1 SGDLS and CDR2 YYNGEE. The CDR3 loop is CASSPWQGKETQYF. CDR3 sequence (DNA): TGTGCCAGCAGCCCGTGGCAGGGGAAAGAGACCCAGTACTTC.

The chain employs TRBV6-6 and TRBJ2-7; 10 bases line up with TRBD1. Germline values: CDR1 MNHNY, CDR2 SVGAGI (reference sequence). The J segment lost 3 bases and the V segment lost 0 bases, leaving 5 bases of the junction unmatched. The CDR3 runs 16 residues. CDR3 sequence reads: CASSYSPDRGGYEQYF. CDR3 nucleotide sequence: TGTGCCAGCAGTTACTCGCCGGACAGGGGGGGCTACGAGCAGTACTTC.

The genes are TRBV18 and TRBJ1-1; D uncertain. The germline V and J ends were trimmed by 2 bases and 5 bases, with 6 bases remaining between them. Germline V gene data show CDR1 as KGHSH and CDR2 as LQKENI. CDR3 length equals 12 residues. The CDR3 region is CASSPAWTEAFF. The DNA for the CDR3 is TGTGCCAGCTCACCAGCGTGGACTGAAGCTTTCTTT.

This clone was detected only once. This chain joins TRBV5-1 and TRBJ1-5, with 7 bases fitting TRBD1. Germline V lookup: CDR1 SGHRS, CDR2 YFSETQ. V was pared by 0 bases and J by 4 bases, with 4 bases of the junction left unmatched. The CDR3 extends over 15 amino acids. Here the CDR3 DNA reads TGCGCCAGCAGCTTGGGACAGGGAGCGAATCAGCCCCAGCATTTT. This gives the protein CASSLGQGANQPQHF.

The chain employs TRBV9 and TRBJ2-3; D is possibly TRBD2 (6 bases). CDR3 size: 17 residues. V lost 2 bases and J lost 0, with 16 bases in between. Germline CDR1 is SGDLS and CDR2 is YYNGEE. The CDR3 region has the DNA TGTGCCAGCAGCGTCTCCCCATTGGGGGGTAGCACAGATACGCAGTATTTT. Protein product: CASSVSPLGGSTDTQYF.